This T cell receptor beta chain stems from a study of T cell responses to AZD1222 COVID-19 vaccine. Study as a whole: It was second doses at about 4 or about 12 weeks that were pooled. Study conclusions and caveats: Researchers took repertoire samples only after the peak T cell response had come. White British people made up most donors, females outnumbered males, and clonal diversity was possibly underestimated.

Regarding this clone: As yet, its antigen is unknown.

Clones were read by immunoSEQ multiplex PCR, and TCRdb kept only the in-frame ones, dropping some. Altogether under 100,000 clones are present, 86% being singletons, with the ten largest covering more than 7%. V was cut by 5 bases and J by 4 bases, with 13 bases left in between. The germline V gene encodes CDR1 SGHVS and CDR2 FNYEAQ. This CDR3 is built from 14 residues. The source material was peripheral blood, sampled on day 0 of AZD1222 vaccination. This chain connects TRBV7-6 to TRBJ2-3; a possible D gene is TRBD1 (6 bases). This receptor was identified in an adult in good health. The CDR3 region is CASSRQSGADTQYF. CDR3 DNA: TGTGCCAGCAGCCGCCAATCAGGGGCAGATACGCAGTATTTT.